The TCR beta chain described here comes from a study of cytomegalovirus exposure and HLA in healthy donors. The PCR made use of 60 Vbeta and 13 Jbeta primers. Data came from immunoSEQ multiplex PCR; TCRdb stores just in-frame clones and leaves some out. The repertoire holds some 190,000 clones, with around 80% as singletons. This CDR3 has 13 residues. The V gene's germline CDR1 is MGHDK and CDR2 SYGVNS. With 10 bases clipped from V and 7 bases from J, the junction kept 8 bases outside the gene matches. As for this clone: Its target is unknown.

Study results and limitations: TRBV6-2, TRBV6-3 and some other V segments were excluded as indistinguishable.

The sample comprised PBMCs. The sequence was obtained from a man younger than 35 in good health and CMV-seronegative. This chain links TRBV25-1 with TRBJ1-1, with 11 bases that match TRBD1. The CDR3 protein is CATTPGTGGEAFF. The CDR3 DNA sequence: TGTGCCACTACCCCTGGGACAGGGGGTGAAGCTTTCTTT.